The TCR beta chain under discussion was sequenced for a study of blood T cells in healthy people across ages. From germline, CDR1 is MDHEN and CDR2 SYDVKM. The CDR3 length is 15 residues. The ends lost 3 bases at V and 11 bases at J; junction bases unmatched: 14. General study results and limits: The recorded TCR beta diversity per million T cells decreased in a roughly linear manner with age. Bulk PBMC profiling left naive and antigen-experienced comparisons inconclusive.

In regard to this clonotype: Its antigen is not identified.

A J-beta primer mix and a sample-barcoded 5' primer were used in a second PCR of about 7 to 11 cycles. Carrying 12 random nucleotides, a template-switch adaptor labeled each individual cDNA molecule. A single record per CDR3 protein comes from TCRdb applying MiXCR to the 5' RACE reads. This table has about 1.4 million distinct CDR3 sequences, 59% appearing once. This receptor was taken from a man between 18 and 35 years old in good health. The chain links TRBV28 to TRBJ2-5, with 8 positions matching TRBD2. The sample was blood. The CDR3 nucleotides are TGTGCCAGCAGTTTTGCGGGGGGAGTGTGGAATGAGCAGTACTTC. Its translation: CASSFAGGVWNEQYF.